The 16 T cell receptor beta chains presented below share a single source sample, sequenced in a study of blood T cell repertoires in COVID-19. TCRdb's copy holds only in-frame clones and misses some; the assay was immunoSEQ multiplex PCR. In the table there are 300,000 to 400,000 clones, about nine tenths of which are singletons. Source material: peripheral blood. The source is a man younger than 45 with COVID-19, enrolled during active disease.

CDR3 coding DNA: TGTGCCAGCAAGCAGACTTCTTCCGGATACTACGAGCAGTACTTC. This translates into CASKQTSSGYYEQYF. This sequence joins TRBV6-5 and TRBJ2-7; D remains ambiguous. V was cut by 7 bases and J by 3 bases, with 19 bases left in between. This CDR3 contains 15 residues. Per germline, CDR1 MNHEY and CDR2 SVGAGI.

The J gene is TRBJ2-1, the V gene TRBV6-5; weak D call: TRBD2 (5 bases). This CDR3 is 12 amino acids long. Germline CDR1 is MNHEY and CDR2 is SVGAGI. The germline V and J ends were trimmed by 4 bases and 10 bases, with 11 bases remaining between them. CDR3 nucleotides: TGTGCCAGCAGTTTATCCAGGAGGGAGCAGTTCTTC. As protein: CASSLSRREQFF.

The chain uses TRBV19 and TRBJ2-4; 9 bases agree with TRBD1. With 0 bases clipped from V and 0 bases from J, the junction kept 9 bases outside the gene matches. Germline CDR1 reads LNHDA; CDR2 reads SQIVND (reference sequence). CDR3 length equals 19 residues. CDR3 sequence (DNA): TGTGCCAGTAGTATAGATCTGGGACAGGGAGGACTAGCCAAAAACATTCAGTACTTC. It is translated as CASSIDLGQGGLAKNIQYF.

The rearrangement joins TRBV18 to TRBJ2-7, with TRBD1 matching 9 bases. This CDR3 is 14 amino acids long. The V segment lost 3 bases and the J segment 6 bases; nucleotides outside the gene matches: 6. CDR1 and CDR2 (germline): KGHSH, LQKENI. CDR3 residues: CASSPSPTGGEQYF. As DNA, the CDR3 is TGTGCCAGCTCACCCTCCCCGACAGGGGGCGAGCAGTACTTC.

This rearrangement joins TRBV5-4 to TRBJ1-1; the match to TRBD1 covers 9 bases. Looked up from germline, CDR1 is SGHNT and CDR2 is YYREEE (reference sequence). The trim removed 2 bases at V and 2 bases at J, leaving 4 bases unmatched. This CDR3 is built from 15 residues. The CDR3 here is CASSFGDRVNTEAFF. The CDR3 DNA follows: TGTGCCAGCAGCTTCGGGGACAGGGTTAACACTGAAGCTTTCTTT.

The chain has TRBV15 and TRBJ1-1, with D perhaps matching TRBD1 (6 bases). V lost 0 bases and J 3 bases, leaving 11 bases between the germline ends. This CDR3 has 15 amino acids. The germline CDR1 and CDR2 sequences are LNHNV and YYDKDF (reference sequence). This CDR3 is CATSRDGQRYTEAFF. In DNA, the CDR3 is TGTGCCACCAGCAGAGATGGACAGAGGTACACTGAAGCTTTCTTT. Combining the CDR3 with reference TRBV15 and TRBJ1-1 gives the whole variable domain DAMVIQNPRYQVTQFGKPVTLSCSQTLNHNVMYWYQQKSSQAPKLLFHYYDKDFNNEADTPDNFQSRRPNTSFCFLDIRSPGLGDTAMYLCATSRDGQRYTEAFFGQGTRLTVV.

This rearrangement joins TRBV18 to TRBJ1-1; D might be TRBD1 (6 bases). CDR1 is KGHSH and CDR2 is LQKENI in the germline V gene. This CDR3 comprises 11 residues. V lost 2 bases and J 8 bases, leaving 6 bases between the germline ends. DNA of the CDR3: TGTGCCAGCTCACCAGACAGGGAAGCTTTCTTT. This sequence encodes CASSPDREAFF. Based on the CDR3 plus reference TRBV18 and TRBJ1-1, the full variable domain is NAGVMQNPRHLVRRRGQEARLRCSPMKGHSHVYWYRQLPEEGLKFMVYLQKENIIDESGMPKERFSAEFPKEGPSILRIQQVVRGDSAAYFCASSPDREAFFGQGTRLTVV.

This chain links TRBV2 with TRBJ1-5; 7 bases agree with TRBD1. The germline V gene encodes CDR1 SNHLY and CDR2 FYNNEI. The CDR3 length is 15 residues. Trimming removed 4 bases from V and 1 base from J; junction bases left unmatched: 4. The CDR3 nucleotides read TGTGCCAGCAGTGGCGGACAGGTGAGCAATCAGCCCCAGCATTTT. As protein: CASSGGQVSNQPQHF.

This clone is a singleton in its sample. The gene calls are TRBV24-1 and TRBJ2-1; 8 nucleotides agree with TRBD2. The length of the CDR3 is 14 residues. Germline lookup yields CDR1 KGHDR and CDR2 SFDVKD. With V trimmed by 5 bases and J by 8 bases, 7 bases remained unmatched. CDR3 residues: CATSAESGRHEQFF. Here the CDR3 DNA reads TGTGCCACCAGTGCCGAGAGCGGGAGACATGAGCAGTTCTTC.

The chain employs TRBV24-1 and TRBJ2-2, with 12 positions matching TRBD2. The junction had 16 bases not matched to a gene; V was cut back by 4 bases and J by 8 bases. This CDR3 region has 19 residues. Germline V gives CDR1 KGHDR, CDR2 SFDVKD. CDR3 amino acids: CATSDSHLAGGPPGGELFF. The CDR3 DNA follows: TGTGCCACCAGTGACTCCCATCTAGCGGGAGGGCCTCCCGGGGGGGAGCTGTTTTTT.

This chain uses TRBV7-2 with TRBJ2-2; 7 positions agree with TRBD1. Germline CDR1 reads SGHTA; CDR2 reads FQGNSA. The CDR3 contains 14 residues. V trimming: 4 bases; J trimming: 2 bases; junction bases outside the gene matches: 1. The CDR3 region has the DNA TGTGCCAGCAGCTGGGACAGCAACACCGGGGAGCTGTTTTTT. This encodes CASSWDSNTGELFF.

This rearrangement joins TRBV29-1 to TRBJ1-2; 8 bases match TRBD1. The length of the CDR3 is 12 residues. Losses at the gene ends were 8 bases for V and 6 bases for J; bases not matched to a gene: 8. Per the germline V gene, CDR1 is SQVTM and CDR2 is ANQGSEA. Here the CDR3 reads CSNSSGGDGYTF. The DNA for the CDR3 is TGCAGCAATTCTTCAGGGGGCGATGGCTACACCTTC. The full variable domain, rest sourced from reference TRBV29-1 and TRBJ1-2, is SAVISQKPSRDICQRGTSLTIQCQVDSQVTMMFWYRQQPGQSLTLIATANQGSEATYESGFVIDKFPISRPNLTFSTLTVSNMSPEDSSIYLCSNSSGGDGYTFGSGTRLTVV.

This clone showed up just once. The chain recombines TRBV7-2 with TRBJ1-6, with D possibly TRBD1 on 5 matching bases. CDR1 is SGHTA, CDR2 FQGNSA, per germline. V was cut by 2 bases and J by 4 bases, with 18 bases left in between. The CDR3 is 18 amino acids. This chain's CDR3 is CASSLIPRAGGYNSPLHF. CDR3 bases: TGTGCCAGCAGCTTAATCCCCAGAGCCGGGGGTTATAATTCACCCCTCCACTTT.

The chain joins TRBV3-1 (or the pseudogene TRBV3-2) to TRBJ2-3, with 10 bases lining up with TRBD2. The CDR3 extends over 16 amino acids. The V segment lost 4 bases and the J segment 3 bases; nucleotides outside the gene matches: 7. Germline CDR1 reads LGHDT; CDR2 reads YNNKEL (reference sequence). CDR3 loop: CASSRVSGGSTDTQYF. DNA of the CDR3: TGTGCCAGCAGCCGAGTTAGCGGGGGGTCTACAGATACGCAGTATTTT.

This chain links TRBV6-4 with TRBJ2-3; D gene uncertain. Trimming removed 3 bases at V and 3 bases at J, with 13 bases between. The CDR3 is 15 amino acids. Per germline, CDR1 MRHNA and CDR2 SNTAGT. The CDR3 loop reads CASSEGSFVTDTQYF. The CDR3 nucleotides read TGTGCCAGCAGTGAGGGCTCGTTTGTGACAGATACGCAGTATTTT.

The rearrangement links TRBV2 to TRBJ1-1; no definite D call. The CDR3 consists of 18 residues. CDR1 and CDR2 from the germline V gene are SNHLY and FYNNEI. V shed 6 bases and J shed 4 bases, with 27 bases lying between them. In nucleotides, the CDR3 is TGTGCCAGCAGCGTTTCGAACAGAAGGAGGTCAGACTTCACTGAAGCTTTCTTT. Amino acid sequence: CASSVSNRRRSDFTEAFF.